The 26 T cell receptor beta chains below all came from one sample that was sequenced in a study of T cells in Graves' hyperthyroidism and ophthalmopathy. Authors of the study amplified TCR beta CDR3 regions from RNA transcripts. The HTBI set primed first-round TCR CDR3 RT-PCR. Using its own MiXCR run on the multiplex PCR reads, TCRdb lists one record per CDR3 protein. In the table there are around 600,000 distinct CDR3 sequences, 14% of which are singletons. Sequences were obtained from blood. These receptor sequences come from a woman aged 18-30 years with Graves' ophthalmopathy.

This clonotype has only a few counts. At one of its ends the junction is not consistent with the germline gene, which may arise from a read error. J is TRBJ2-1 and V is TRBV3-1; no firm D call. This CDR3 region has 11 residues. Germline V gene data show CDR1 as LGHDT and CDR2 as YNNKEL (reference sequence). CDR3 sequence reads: CASSYSSEQSF. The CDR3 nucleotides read TGTGCCAGCAGCTATAGTAGTGAGCAGTCCTTC.

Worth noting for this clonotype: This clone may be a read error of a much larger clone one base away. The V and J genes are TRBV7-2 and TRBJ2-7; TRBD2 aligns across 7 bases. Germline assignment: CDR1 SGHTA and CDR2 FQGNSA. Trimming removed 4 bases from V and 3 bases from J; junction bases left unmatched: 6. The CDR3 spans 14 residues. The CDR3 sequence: CASSSGDYRYEQYF. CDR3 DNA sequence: TGTGCCAGCAGCTCTGGGGACTATCGCTACGAGCAGTACTTC.

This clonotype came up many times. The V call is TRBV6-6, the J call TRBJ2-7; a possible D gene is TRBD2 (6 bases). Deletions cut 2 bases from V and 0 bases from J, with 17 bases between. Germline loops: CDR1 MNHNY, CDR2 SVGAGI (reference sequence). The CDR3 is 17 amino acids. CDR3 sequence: CASSYPTGVADSYEQYF. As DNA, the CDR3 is TGTGCCAGCAGTTACCCTACTGGGGTAGCGGACTCCTACGAGCAGTACTTC.

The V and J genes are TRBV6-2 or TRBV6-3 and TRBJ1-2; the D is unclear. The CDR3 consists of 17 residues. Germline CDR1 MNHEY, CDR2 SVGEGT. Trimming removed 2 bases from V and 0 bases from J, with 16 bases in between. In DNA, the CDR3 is TGTGCCAGCAGTTACGTGCGGGGAAGCGGGGCTAACTATGGCTACACCTTC. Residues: CASSYVRGSGANYGYTF.

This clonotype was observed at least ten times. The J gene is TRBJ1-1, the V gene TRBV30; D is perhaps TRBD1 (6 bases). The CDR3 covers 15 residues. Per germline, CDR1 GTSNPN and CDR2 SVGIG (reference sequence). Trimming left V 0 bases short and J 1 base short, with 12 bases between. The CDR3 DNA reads TGTGCCTGGAGTGTTTCTATGGGGGCGAACACTGAAGCTTTCTTT. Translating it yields CAWSVSMGANTEAFF.

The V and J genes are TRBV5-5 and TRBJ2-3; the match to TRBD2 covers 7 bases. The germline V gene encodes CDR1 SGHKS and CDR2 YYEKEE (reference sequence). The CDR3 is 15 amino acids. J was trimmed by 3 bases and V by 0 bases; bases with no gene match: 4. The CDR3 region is CASSLVRGLTDTQYF. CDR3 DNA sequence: TGTGCCAGCAGCTTGGTGCGGGGGTTGACAGATACGCAGTATTTT.

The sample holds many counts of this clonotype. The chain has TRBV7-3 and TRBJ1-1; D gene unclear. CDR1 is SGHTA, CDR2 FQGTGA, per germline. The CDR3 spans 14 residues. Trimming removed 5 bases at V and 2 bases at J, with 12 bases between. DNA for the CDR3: TGTGCCAGCAGCCCCCTAGGGTCAAACACTGAAGCTTTCTTT. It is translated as CASSPLGSNTEAFF.

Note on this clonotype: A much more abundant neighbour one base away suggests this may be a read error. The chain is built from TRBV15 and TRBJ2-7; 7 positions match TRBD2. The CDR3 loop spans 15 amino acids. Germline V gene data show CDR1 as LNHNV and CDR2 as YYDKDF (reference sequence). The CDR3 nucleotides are TGTGCCACCAGCAGTGGTAGCGGGTTCTCCTGCGAGCAGTACTTC. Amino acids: CATSSGSGFSCEQYF.

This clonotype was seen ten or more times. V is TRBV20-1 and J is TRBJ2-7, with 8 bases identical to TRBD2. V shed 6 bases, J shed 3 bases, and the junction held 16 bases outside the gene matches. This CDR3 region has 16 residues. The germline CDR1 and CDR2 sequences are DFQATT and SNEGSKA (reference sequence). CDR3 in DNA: TGCAGTGCCAGTTCGGTTGTGGCTAGCGGGTACTACGAGCAGTACTTC. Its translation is CSASSVVASGYYEQYF.

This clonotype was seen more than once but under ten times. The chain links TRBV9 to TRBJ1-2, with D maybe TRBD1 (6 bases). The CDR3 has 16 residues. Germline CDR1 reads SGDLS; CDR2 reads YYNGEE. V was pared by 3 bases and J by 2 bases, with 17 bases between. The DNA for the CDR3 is TGTGCCAGCAGCGGGGGAAAGTCGGGACACAACTATGGCTACACCTTC. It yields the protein CASSGGKSGHNYGYTF.

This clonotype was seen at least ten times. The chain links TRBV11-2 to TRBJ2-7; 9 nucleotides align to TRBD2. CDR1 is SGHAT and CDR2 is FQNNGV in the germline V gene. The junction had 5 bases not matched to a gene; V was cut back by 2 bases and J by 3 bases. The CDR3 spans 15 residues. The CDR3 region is CASSLRRREGYEQYF. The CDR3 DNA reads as TGTGCCAGCAGCTTAAGGCGGCGGGAGGGCTACGAGCAGTACTTC.

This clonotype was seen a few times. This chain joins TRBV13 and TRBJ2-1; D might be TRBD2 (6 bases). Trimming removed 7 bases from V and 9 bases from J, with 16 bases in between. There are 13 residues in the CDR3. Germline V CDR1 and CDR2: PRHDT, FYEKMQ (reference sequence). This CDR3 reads CASTEGGASEQFF. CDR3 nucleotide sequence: TGTGCCAGCACCGAGGGAGGAGCGAGTGAGCAGTTCTTC.

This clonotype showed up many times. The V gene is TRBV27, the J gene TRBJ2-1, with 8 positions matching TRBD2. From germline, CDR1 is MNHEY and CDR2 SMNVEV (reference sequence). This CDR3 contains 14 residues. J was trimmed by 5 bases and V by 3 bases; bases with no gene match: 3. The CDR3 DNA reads TGTGCCAGCAGTTTGTCACTAGCGGACAATGAGCAGTTCTTC. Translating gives CASSLSLADNEQFF.

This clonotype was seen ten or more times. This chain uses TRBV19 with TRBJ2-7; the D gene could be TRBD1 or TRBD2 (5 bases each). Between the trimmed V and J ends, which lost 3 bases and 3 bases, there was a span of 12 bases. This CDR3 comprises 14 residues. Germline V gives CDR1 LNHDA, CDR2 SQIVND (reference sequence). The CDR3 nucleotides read TGTGCCAGTAGTATGGGGAGAAGGGGCTACGAGCAGTACTTC. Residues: CASSMGRRGYEQYF.

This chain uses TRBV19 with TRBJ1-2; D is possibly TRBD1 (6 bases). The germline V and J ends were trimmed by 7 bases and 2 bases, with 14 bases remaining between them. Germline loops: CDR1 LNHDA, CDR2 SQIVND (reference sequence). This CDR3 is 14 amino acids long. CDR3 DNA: TGTGCCAGTACTAGGGGACACACAAACTATGGCTACACCTTC. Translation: CASTRGHTNYGYTF.

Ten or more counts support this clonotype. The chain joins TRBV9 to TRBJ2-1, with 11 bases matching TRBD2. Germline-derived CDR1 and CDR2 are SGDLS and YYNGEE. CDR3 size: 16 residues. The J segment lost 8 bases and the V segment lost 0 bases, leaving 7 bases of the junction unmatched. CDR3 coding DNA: TGTGCCAGCAGCGTAGGTGTAGCGGGAGGGGGAGATGAGCAGTTCTTC. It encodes CASSVGVAGGGDEQFF.

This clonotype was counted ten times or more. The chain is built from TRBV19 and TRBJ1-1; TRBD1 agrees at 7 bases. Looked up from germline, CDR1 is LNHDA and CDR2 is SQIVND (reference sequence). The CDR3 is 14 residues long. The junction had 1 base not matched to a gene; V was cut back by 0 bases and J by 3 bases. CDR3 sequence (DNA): TGTGCCAGTAGTATAGAACAGGGGTACACTGAAGCTTTCTTT. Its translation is CASSIEQGYTEAFF. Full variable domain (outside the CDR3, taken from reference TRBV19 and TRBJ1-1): DGGITQSPKYLFRKEGQNVTLSCEQNLNHDAMYWYRQDPGQGLRLIYYSQIVNDFQKGDIAEGYSVSREKKESFPLTVTSAQKNPTAFYLCASSIEQGYTEAFFGQGTRLTVV.

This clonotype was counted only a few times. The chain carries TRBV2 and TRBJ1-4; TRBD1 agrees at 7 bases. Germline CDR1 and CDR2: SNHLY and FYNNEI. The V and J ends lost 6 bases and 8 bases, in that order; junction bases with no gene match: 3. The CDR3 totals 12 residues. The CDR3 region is CASRQGREKLFF. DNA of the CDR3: TGTGCCAGCAGACAGGGGCGCGAAAAACTGTTTTTT.

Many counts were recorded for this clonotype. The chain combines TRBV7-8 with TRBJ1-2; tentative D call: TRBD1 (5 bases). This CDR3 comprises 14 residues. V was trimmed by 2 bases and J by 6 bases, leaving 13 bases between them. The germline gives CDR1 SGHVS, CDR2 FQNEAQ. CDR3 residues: CASSLWQGYDGYTF. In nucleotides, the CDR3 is TGTGCCAGCAGCTTATGGCAGGGATACGATGGCTACACCTTC. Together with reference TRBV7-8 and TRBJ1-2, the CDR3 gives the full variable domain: GAGVSQSPRYKVAKRGQDVALRCDPISGHVSLFWYQQALGQGPEFLTYFQNEAQLDKSGLPSDRFFAERPEGSVSTLKIQRTQQEDSAVYLCASSLWQGYDGYTFGSGTRLTVV.

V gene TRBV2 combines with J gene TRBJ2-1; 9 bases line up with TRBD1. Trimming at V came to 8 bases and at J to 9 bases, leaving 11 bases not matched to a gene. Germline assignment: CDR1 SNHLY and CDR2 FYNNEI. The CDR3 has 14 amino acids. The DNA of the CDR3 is TGTGCCAGCCGAGAAACAGGGGGCTCCGGTGAGCAGTTCTTC. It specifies CASRETGGSGEQFF.

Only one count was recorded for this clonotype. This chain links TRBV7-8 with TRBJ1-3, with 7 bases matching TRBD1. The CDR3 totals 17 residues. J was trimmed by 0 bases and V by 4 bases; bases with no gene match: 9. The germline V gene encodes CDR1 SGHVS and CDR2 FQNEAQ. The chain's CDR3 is CASSYYWTGDSGNTIYF. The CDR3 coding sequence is TGTGCCAGCAGCTACTATTGGACAGGAGACTCTGGAAACACCATATATTTT.

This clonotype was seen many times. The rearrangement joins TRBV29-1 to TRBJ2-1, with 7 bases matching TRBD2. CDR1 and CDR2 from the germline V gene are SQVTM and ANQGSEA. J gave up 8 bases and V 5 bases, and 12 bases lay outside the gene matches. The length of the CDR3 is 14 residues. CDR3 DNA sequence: TGCAGCGTTACTAGCGCGCCCGGGTGGGATGAGCAGTTCTTC. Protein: CSVTSAPGWDEQFF.

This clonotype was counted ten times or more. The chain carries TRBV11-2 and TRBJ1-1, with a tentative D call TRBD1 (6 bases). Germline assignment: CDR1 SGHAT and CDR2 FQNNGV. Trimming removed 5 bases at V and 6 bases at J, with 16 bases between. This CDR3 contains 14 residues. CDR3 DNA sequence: TGTGCCAGCAGCCCAAGAACGAGGGGGGCTGAAGCTTTCTTT. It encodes CASSPRTRGAEAFF. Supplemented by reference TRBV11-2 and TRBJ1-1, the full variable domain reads EAGVAQSPRYKIIEKRQSVAFWCNPISGHATLYWYQQILGQGPKLLIQFQNNGVVDDSQLPKDRFSAERLKGVDSTLKIQPAKLEDSAVYLCASSPRTRGAEAFFGQGTRLTVV.

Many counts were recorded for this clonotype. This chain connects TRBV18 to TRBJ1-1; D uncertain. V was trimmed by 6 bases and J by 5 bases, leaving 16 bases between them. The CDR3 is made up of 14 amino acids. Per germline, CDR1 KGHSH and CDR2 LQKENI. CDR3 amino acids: CASSQASVGTEAFF. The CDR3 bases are TGTGCCAGCTCCCAAGCGTCCGTGGGGACTGAAGCTTTCTTT.

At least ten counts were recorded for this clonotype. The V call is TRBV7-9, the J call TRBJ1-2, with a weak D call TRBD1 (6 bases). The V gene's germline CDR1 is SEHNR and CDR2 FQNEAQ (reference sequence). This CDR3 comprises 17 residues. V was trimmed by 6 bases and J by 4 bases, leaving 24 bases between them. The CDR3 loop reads CASSHPPGVDRIYGYTF. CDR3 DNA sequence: TGTGCCAGCAGTCACCCCCCCGGGGTCGACAGGATCTATGGCTACACCTTC.

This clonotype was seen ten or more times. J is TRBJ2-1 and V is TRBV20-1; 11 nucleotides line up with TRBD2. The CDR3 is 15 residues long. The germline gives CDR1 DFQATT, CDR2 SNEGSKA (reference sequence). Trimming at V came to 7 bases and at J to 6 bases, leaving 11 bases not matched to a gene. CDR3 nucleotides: TGCAGTGGCACGAGCGGGACTAGCGGAAGCAATGAGCAGTTCTTC. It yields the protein CSGTSGTSGSNEQFF.